This T cell receptor (beta chain) came from a study of identical twins. The CDR3 is 14 amino acids. CDR1 and CDR2 from the germline V gene are ENHRY and SYGVKD. Trimming pared 8 bases from V and 0 bases from J, leaving 13 bases between. The table lists this clonotype with many counts. TCRdb recomputed calls from the 5' RACE reads with MiXCR, one row per CDR3 protein. The table shows some 1,600,000 distinct CDR3 sequences, with less than 35% occurring only once. The sample consisted of cord blood. The V call is TRBV10-3, the J call TRBJ2-5, with D uncertain. This receptor was identified in a newborn girl in good health. CDR3 nucleotides: TGTGCCATCTCGAGAGGATTAAACCAAGAGACCCAGTACTTC. This translates into CAISRGLNQETQYF.